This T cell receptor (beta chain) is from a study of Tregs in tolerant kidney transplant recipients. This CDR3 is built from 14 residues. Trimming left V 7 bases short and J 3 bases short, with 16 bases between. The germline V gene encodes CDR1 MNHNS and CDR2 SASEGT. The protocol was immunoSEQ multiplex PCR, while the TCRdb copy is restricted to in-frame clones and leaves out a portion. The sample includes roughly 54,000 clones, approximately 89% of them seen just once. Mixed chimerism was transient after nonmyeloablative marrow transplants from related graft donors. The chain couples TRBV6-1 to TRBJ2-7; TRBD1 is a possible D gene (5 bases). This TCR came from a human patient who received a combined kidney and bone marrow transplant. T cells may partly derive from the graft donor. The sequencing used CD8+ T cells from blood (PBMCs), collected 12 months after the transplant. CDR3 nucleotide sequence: TGTGCCAGCACCCTGGGGCAGGGATACTACGAGCAGTACTTC. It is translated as CASTLGQGYYEQYF.